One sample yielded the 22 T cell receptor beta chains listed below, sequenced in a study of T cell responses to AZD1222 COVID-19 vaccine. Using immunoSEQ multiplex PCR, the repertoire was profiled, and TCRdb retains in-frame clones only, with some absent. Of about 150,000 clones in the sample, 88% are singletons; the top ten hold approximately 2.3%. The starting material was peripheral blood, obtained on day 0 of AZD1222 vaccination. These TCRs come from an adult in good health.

This chain's CDR3 is CSVERRRSGPNGEQFF. CDR3 nucleotide sequence: TGCAGCGTTGAACGCCGTCGAAGCGGGCCTAATGGTGAGCAGTTCTTC. The V and J genes are TRBV29-1 and TRBJ2-1; TRBD2 is a possible D gene (6 bases). CDR3 length: 16 amino acids. Per the germline V gene, CDR1 is SQVTM and CDR2 is ANQGSEA. The V gene lost 2 bases and the J gene lost 9 bases, with 23 bases spanning the gap.

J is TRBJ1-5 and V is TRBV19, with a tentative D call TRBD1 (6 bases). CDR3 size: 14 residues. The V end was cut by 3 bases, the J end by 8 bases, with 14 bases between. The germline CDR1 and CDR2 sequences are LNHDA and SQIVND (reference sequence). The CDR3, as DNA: TGTGCCAGTAGTATCCGGGGGCCGGGGAAGCCCCAGCATTTT. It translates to CASSIRGPGKPQHF.

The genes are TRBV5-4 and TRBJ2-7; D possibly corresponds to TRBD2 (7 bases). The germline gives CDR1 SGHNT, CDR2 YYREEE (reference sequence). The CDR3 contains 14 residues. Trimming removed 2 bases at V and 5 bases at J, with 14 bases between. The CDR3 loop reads CASSLGGELNEQYF. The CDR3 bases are TGTGCCAGCAGCTTAGGGGGGGAGTTGAACGAGCAGTACTTC. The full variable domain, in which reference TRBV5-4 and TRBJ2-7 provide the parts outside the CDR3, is ETGVTQSPTHLIKTRGQQVTLRCSSQSGHNTVSWYQQALGQGPQFIFQYYREEENGRGNFPPRFSGLQFPNYSSELNVNALELDDSALYLCASSLGGELNEQYFGPGTRLTVT.

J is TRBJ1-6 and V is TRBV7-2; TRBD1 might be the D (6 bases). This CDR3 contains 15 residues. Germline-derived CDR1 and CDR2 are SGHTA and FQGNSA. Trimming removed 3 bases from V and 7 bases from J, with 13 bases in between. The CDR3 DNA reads TGTGCCAGCAGCTTGGAGGGGGACGGGAATTCACCCCTCCACTTT. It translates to CASSLEGDGNSPLHF.

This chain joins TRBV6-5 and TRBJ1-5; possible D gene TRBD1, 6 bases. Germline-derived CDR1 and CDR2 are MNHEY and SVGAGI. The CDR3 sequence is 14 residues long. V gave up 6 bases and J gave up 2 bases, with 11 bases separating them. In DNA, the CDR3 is TGTGCCAGCAGCTCCAGGGGAGGCAATCAGCCCCAGCATTTT. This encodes CASSSRGGNQPQHF.

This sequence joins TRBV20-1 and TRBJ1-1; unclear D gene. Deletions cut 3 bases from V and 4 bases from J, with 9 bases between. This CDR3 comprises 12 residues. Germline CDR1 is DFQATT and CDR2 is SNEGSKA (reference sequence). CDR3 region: CSASLGFTEAFF. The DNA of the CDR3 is TGCAGTGCTAGTCTGGGGTTCACTGAAGCTTTCTTT.

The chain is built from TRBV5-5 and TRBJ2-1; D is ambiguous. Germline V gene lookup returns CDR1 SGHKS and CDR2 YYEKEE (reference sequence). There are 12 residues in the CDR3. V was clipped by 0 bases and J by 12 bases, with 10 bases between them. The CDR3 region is CASSLGLPGQFF. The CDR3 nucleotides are TGTGCCAGCAGCTTGGGGCTGCCTGGGCAGTTCTTC.

The CDR3 loop reads CASSLRDLSGNTIYF. The CDR3 nucleotides are TGTGCCAGCAGTCTGCGGGACTTATCTGGAAACACCATATATTTT. The rearrangement uses TRBV28 and TRBJ1-3; a weak D match, TRBD1 (5 bases). This CDR3 contains 15 residues. Trimming shortened V by 5 bases and J by 1 base, and 12 bases separated the two germline ends. CDR1 is MDHEN and CDR2 is SYDVKM in the germline V gene.

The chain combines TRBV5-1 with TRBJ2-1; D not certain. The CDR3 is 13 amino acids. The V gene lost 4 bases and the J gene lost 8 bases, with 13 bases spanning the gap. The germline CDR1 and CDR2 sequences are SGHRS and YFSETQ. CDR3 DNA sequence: TGCGCCAGCAGCACCCCGGGCGCTGATGAGCAGTTCTTC. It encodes CASSTPGADEQFF.

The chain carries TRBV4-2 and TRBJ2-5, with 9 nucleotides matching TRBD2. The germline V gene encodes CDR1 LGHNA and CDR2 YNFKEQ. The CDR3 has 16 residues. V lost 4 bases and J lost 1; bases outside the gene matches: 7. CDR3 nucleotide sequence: TGTGCCAGCAGCCGCGTACTAGCGGGTCGCCAAGAGACCCAGTACTTC. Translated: CASSRVLAGRQETQYF.

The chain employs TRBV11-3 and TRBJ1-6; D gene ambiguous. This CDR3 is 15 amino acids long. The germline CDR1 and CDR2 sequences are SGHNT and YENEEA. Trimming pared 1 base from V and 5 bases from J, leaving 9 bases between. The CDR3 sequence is CASSLGARNNSPLHF. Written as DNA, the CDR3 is TGTGCCAGCAGCTTAGGTGCGCGGAATAATTCACCCCTCCACTTT. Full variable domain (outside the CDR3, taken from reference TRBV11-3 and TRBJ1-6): EAGVVQSPRYKIIEKKQPVAFWCNPISGHNTLYWYLQNLGQGPELLIRYENEEAVDDSQLPKDRFSAERLKGVDSTLKIQPAELGDSAVYLCASSLGARNNSPLHFGNGTRLTVT.

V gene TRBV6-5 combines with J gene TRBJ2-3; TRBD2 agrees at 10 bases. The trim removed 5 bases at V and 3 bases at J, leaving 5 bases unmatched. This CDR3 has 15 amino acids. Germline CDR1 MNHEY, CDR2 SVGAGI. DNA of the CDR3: TGTGCCAGCAGTAGAAGCGGGAGGGGAACAGATACGCAGTATTTT. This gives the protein CASSRSGRGTDTQYF.

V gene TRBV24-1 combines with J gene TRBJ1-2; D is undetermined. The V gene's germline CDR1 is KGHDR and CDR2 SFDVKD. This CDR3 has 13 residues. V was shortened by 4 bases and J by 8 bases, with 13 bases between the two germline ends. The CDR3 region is CATSDSALRGYTF. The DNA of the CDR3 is TGTGCCACCAGTGACTCCGCGTTGCGGGGCTACACCTTC.

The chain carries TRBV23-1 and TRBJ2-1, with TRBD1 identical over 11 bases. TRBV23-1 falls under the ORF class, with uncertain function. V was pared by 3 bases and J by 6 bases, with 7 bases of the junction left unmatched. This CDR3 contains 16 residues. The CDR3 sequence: CASSQLHGTGGNEQFF. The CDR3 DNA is TGCGCCAGCAGTCAGCTTCACGGGACAGGGGGCAATGAGCAGTTCTTC.

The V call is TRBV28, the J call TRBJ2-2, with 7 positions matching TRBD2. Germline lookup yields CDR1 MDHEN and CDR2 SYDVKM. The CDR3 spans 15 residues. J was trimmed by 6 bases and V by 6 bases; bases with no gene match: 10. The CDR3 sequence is CASRGGTTRAGELFF. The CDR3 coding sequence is TGTGCCAGCAGGGGCGGGACTACCCGGGCCGGGGAGCTGTTTTTT.

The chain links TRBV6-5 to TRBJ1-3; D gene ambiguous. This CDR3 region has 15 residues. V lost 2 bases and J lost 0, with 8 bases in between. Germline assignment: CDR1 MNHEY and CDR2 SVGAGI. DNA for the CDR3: TGTGCCAGCAGTTACGGATGGTCCTCTGGAAACACCATATATTTT. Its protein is CASSYGWSSGNTIYF.

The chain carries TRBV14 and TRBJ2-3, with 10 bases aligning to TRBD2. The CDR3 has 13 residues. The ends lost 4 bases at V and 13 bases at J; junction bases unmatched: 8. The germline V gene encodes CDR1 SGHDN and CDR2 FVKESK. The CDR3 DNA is TGTGCCAGCAGCCCTAACCTAGCGGGAGAGAAGTATTTT. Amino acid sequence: CASSPNLAGEKYF.

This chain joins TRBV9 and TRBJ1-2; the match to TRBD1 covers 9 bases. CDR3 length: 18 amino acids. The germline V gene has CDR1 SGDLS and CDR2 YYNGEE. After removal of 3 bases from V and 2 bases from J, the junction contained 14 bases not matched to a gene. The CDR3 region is CASSAGDRVGESNYGYTF. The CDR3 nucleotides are TGTGCCAGCAGCGCCGGGGACAGGGTGGGGGAGTCGAACTATGGCTACACCTTC.

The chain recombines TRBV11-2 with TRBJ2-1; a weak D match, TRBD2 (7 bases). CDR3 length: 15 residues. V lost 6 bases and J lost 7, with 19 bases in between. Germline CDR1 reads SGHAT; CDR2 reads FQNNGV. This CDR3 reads CASSGARGLGNEQFF. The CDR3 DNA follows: TGTGCCAGCAGTGGGGCGCGGGGGCTGGGGAATGAGCAGTTCTTC.

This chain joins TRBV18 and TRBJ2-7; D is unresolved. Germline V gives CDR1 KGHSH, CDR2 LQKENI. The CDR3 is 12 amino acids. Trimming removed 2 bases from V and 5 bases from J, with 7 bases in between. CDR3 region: CASSPSTNEQYF. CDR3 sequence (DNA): TGTGCCAGCTCACCATCAACAAACGAGCAGTACTTC.

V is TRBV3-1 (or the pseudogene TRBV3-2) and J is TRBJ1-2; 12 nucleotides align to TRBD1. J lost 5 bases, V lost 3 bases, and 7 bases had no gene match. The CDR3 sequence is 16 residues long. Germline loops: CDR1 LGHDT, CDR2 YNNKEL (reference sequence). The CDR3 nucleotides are TGTGCCAGCAGCCAGGGGGGACAGGGGGCATGGTATGGCTACACCTTC. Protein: CASSQGGQGAWYGYTF.

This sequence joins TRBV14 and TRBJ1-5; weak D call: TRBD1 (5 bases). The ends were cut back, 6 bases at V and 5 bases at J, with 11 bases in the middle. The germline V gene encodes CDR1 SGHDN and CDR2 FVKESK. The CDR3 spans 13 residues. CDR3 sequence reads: CASSKDNDQPQHF. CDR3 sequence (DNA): TGTGCCAGCAGTAAGGACAATGATCAGCCCCAGCATTTT.